Each of the 19 T cell receptor beta chains below was sequenced from the same sample in a study of T cells in localized non-small cell lung cancer. Only in-frame clones appear in the TCRdb table, and some are missing; sequencing was by immunoSEQ multiplex PCR. The sample includes 70,000 to 100,000 clones, under 95% of them seen just once. Sequenced material: PBMCs, taken before any cancer treatment. These receptors were collected from a woman aged 40-69 years with stage II squamous cell lung carcinoma.

The chain uses TRBV2 and TRBJ1-2, with D unresolved. The CDR3 is 13 amino acids. Germline CDR1 is SNHLY and CDR2 is FYNNEI. The V and J ends lost 2 bases and 5 bases respectively, with 9 bases between them. In DNA, the CDR3 is TGTGCCAGCAGTGAACGTCCAATTTATGGCTACACCTTC. It translates to CASSERPIYGYTF.

The rearrangement joins TRBV2 to TRBJ2-5, with D possibly being TRBD1 or TRBD2 (5 bases each). Germline CDR1 and CDR2: SNHLY and FYNNEI. The V end lost 7 bases, the J end lost 10 bases, and 16 bases lay between the germline ends. This CDR3 spans 12 amino acids. The CDR3 sequence: CASTRARGNQYF. The DNA for the CDR3 is TGTGCCAGCACCAGGGCCAGAGGGAACCAGTACTTC.

The chain has TRBV5-6 and TRBJ1-1; D remains unclear. Trimming pared 5 bases from V and 2 bases from J, leaving 13 bases between. The CDR3 is 14 residues long. Germline V gene sequence: CDR1 SGHDT, CDR2 YYEEEE. The CDR3 region has the DNA TGTGCCAGCAGTTTACAGCTCCCCAACACTGAAGCTTTCTTT. Translation: CASSLQLPNTEAFF.

The table lists this clone with a few counts. This chain joins TRBV28 and TRBJ2-3, with 9 bases that match TRBD2. CDR1 and CDR2 (germline): MDHEN, SYDVKM. The CDR3 is made up of 14 amino acids. The ends lost 3 bases at V and 3 bases at J; junction bases unmatched: 1. The CDR3 nucleotides are TGTGCCAGCAGTTTCCTAGCGGGGACAGATACGCAGTATTTT. This codes for CASSFLAGTDTQYF. Supplemented by reference TRBV28 and TRBJ2-3, the full variable domain reads DVKVTQSSRYLVKRTGEKVFLECVQDMDHENMFWYRQDPGLGLRLIYFSYDVKMKEKGDIPEGYSVSREKKERFSLILESASTNQTSMYLCASSFLAGTDTQYFGPGTRLTVL.

This sequence joins TRBV4-1 and TRBJ1-3; D is unclear. This CDR3 is 18 amino acids long. CDR1 is MGHRA, CDR2 YSYEKL, per germline. Trimming shortened V by 3 bases and J by 0 bases, and 18 bases separated the two germline ends. In DNA form, the CDR3 reads TGCGCCAGCAGCCAGATATTAGTGGTCGGGAACTCTGGAAACACCATATATTTT. It translates to CASSQILVVGNSGNTIYF.

The gene calls are TRBV18 and TRBJ1-4; no clear D. The CDR3 loop spans 14 amino acids. V was clipped by 2 bases and J by 8 bases, with 12 bases between them. In germline, CDR1 is KGHSH, CDR2 LQKENI. CDR3 region: CASSPRAASEKLFF. CDR3 DNA: TGTGCCAGCTCACCAAGGGCAGCTAGCGAAAAACTGTTTTTT.

The chain joins TRBV6-1 to TRBJ1-5; D possibly corresponds to TRBD1 (5 bases). The length of the CDR3 is 14 residues. Germline V gives CDR1 MNHNS, CDR2 SASEGT. Trimming removed 4 bases from V and 4 bases from J, with 11 bases in between. CDR3 bases: TGTGCCAGCAGTGCGCTTGACAGAAATCAGCCCCAGCATTTT. Protein: CASSALDRNQPQHF.

This clone was seen a few times. The V and J genes are TRBV5-6 and TRBJ1-4; D is undetermined. V gave up 2 bases and J gave up 6 bases, with 11 bases separating them. There are 14 residues in the CDR3. Germline V gene data show CDR1 as SGHDT and CDR2 as YYEEEE. The CDR3 sequence is CASSLGGVDEKLFF. CDR3 sequence (DNA): TGTGCCAGCAGCTTAGGAGGCGTTGATGAAAAACTGTTTTTT.

CDR3 amino acids: CASSQQGGWYEQYF. Here the CDR3 DNA reads TGTGCCAGCAGTCAACAAGGGGGTTGGTACGAGCAGTACTTC. V and J are TRBV14 and TRBJ2-7; possibly TRBD1 for D (6 bases). V lost 6 bases and J 4 bases, leaving 16 bases between the germline ends. The germline V gene has CDR1 SGHDN and CDR2 FVKESK. The CDR3 has 14 residues.

The table lists this clone with a count of one. This chain connects TRBV5-8 to TRBJ2-1, with D uncertain. Germline V gene lookup returns CDR1 SGHTS and CDR2 YDEGEE. The CDR3 is made up of 13 amino acids. V lost 1 base and J lost 8, with 10 bases in between. CDR3 region: CASSLFSNYEQFF. CDR3 DNA: TGTGCCAGCAGCTTGTTCTCGAATTATGAGCAGTTCTTC. The full variable domain, its missing parts supplied by reference TRBV5-8 and TRBJ2-1, is EAGVTQSPTHLIKTRGQQATLRCSPISGHTSVYWYQQALGLGLQFLLWYDEGEERNRGNFPPRFSGRQFPNYSSELNVNALELEDSALYLCASSLFSNYEQFFGPGTRLTVL.

Regarding this clone: Other DNA sequences in this sample translate to the same CDR3. The chain employs TRBV21-1 and TRBJ2-5; the table calls TRBD1, which could not be checked here. TRBV21-1 is assigned pseudogene status. The CDR3 runs 17 residues. For the CDR3, the DNA is TGTGCCAGCAGCAACCTAATCCGGGACAGGGGACAAGAGACCCAGTACTTC. It codes for CASSNLIRDRGQETQYF.

This chain links TRBV6-1 with TRBJ2-1; the D call may be TRBD1 or TRBD2 (5 bases each). Germline lookup yields CDR1 MNHNS and CDR2 SASEGT. CDR3 size: 14 residues. Trimming removed 2 bases from V and 4 bases from J, with 9 bases in between. The CDR3: CASSELGVYNEQFF. DNA for the CDR3: TGTGCCAGCAGTGAACTGGGGGTTTACAATGAGCAGTTCTTC.

The chain uses TRBV6-1 and TRBJ1-5; D not resolved. Per the germline V gene, CDR1 is MNHNS and CDR2 is SASEGT. CDR3 length: 14 residues. The germline V and J ends were trimmed by 2 bases and 5 bases, with 10 bases remaining between them. CDR3 loop: CASSESGKDQPQHF. CDR3 bases: TGTGCCAGCAGTGAAAGTGGAAAGGATCAGCCCCAGCATTTT.

For this clone: Other DNA variants within this sample encode the same CDR3. The chain is built from TRBV25-1 and TRBJ1-4; the D gene is possibly TRBD1 (6 bases). There are 17 residues in the CDR3. V was pared by 4 bases and J by 0 bases, with 15 bases between. Germline-derived CDR1 and CDR2 are MGHDK and SYGVNS. CDR3 region: CASSVSQGLATNEKLFF. CDR3 sequence (DNA): TGTGCCAGCAGTGTAAGCCAGGGGCTTGCAACTAATGAAAAACTGTTTTTT.

This clone appeared once. The chain carries TRBV6-4 and TRBJ1-2; TRBD1 matches 10 bases. In germline, CDR1 is MRHNA, CDR2 SNTAGT. The V and J ends lost 3 bases and 6 bases, in that order; junction bases with no gene match: 7. This CDR3 region has 15 residues. CDR3 in amino acids: CASSETGGRVHGYTF. CDR3 bases: TGTGCCAGCAGTGAGACAGGGGGCAGGGTGCATGGCTACACCTTC.

The chain combines TRBV5-4 with TRBJ2-7, with unresolved D. This CDR3 is built from 13 residues. In germline, CDR1 is SGHNT, CDR2 YYREEE (reference sequence). V was cut by 10 bases and J by 3 bases, with 17 bases left in between. The CDR3 reads CAFTQGGDYEQYF. The CDR3 region has the DNA TGTGCCTTCACACAAGGTGGAGACTACGAGCAGTACTTC.

This chain joins TRBV4-2 and TRBJ2-1; the D gene is possibly TRBD2 (7 bases). Germline CDR1 is LGHNA and CDR2 is YNFKEQ. The ends were cut back, 1 base at V and 5 bases at J, with 18 bases in the middle. This CDR3 spans 17 amino acids. The CDR3 reads CASSQGEGGTTDNEQFF. CDR3 nucleotides: TGTGCCAGCAGCCAAGGGGAGGGGGGGACTACCGACAATGAGCAGTTCTTC.

The rearrangement uses TRBV2 and TRBJ1-4; 9 nucleotides align to TRBD1. This CDR3 has 14 amino acids. The germline V gene has CDR1 SNHLY and CDR2 FYNNEI. J was trimmed by 6 bases and V by 4 bases; bases with no gene match: 3. Written as DNA, the CDR3 is TGTGCCAGCAGTGTGGGGACAGGGTATGAAAAACTGTTTTTT. Its protein is CASSVGTGYEKLFF.

V gene TRBV20-1 combines with J gene TRBJ2-7; no definite D call. Trimming cost V 7 bases and J 5 bases, with 12 bases left between them. The CDR3 is 11 amino acids. CDR1 DFQATT and CDR2 SNEGSKA come from the germline V gene (reference sequence). CDR3 protein: CSGLSTNEQYF. For the CDR3, the DNA is TGCAGTGGTCTGTCGACAAACGAGCAGTACTTC.